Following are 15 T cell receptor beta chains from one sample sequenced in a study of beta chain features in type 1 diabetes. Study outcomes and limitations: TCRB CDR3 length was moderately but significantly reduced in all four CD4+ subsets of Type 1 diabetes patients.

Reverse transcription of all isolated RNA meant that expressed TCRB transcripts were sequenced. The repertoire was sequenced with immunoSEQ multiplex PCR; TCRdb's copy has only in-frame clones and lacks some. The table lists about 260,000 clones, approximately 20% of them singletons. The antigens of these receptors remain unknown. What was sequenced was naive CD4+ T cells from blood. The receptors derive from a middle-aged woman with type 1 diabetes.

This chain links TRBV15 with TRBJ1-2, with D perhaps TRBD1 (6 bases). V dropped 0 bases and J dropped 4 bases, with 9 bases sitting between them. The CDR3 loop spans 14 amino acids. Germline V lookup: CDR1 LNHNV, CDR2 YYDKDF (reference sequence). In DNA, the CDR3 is TGTGCCACCAGCAGAGAAGGACAGCCCTATGGCTACACCTTC. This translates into CATSREGQPYGYTF. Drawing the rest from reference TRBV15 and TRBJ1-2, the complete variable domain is DAMVIQNPRYQVTQFGKPVTLSCSQTLNHNVMYWYQQKSSQAPKLLFHYYDKDFNNEADTPDNFQSRRPNTSFCFLDIRSPGLGDTAMYLCATSREGQPYGYTFGSGTRLTVV.

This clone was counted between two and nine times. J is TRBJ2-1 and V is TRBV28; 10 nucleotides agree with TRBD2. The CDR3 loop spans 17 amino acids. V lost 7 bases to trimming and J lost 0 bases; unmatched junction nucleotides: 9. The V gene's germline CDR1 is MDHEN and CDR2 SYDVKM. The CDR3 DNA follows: TGTGCCAGCACCCCTAGCGGGAGCCACCGCTCCTACAATGAGCAGTTCTTC. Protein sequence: CASTPSGSHRSYNEQFF.

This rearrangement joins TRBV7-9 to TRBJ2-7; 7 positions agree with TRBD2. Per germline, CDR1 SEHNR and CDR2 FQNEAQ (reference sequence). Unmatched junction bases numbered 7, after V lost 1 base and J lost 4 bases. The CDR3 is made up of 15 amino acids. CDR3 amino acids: CASSLEASGTYEQYF. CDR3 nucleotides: TGTGCCAGCAGCTTAGAGGCTAGCGGCACATACGAGCAGTACTTC.

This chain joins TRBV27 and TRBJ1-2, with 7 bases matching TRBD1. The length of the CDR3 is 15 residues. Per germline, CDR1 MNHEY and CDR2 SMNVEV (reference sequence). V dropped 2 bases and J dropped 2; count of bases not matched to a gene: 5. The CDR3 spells CASSLIRDRNYGYTF. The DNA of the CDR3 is TGTGCCAGCAGTTTAATCCGGGACAGAAACTATGGCTACACCTTC.

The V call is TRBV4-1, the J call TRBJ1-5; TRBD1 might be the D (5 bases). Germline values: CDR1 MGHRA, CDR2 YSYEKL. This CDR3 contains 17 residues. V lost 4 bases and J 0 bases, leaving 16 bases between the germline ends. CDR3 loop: CASSPGRGDYSNQPQHF. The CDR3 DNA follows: TGCGCCAGCAGCCCAGGTCGGGGGGATTATAGCAATCAGCCCCAGCATTTT.

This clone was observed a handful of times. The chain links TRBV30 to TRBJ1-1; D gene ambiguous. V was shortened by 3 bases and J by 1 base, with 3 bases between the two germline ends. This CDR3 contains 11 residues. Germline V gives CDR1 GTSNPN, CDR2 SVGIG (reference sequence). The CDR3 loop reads CAWRRNTEAFF. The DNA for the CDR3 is TGTGCCTGGAGGAGGAACACTGAAGCTTTCTTT.

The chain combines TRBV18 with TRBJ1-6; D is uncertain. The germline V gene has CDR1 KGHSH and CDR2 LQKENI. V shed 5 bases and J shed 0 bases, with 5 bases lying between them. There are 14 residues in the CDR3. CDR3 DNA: TGTGCCAGCTCAGAGAGCTCCTATAATTCACCCCTCCACTTT. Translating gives CASSESSYNSPLHF.

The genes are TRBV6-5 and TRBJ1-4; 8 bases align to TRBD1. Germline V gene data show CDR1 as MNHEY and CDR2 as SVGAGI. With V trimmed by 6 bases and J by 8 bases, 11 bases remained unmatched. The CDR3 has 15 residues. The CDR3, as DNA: TGTGCCAGCAGCCAACGGACAGGGACTCGGGAAAAACTGTTTTTT. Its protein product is CASSQRTGTREKLFF.

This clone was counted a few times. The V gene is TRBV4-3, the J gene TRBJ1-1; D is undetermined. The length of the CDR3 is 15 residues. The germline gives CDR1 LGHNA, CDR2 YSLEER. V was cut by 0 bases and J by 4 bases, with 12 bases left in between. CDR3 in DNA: TGCGCCAGCAGCCAAGAGGCAGGAGGTTTCACTGAAGCTTTCTTT. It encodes CASSQEAGGFTEAFF.

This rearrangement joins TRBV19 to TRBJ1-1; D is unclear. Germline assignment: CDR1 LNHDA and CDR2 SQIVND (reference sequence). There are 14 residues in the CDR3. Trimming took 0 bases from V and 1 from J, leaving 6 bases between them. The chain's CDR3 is CASSIETPNTEAFF. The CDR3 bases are TGTGCCAGTAGTATAGAGACTCCGAACACTGAAGCTTTCTTT. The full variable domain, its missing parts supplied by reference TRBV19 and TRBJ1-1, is DGGITQSPKYLFRKEGQNVTLSCEQNLNHDAMYWYRQDPGQGLRLIYYSQIVNDFQKGDIAEGYSVSREKKESFPLTVTSAQKNPTAFYLCASSIETPNTEAFFGQGTRLTVV.

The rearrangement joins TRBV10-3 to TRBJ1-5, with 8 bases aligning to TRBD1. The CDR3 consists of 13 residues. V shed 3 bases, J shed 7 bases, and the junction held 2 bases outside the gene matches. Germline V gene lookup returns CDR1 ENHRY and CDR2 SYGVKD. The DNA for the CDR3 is TGTGCCATCAGTGAAGGACAGGGCCAGCCCCAGCATTTT. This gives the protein CAISEGQGQPQHF.

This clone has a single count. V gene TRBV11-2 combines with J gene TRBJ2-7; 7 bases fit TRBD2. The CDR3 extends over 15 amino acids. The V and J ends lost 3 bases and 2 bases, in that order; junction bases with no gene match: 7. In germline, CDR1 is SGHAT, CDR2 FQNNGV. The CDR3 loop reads CASSLRGSSAYEQYF. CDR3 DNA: TGTGCCAGCAGCTTGCGGGGGAGCAGCGCCTACGAGCAGTACTTC.

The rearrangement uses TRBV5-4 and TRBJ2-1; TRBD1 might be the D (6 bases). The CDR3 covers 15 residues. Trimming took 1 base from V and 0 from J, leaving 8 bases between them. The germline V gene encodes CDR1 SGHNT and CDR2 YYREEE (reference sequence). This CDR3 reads CASSLTGNSYNEQFF. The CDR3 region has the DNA TGTGCCAGCAGCTTGACAGGGAACTCCTACAATGAGCAGTTCTTC. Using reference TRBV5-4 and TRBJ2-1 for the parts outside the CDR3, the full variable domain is ETGVTQSPTHLIKTRGQQVTLRCSSQSGHNTVSWYQQALGQGPQFIFQYYREEENGRGNFPPRFSGLQFPNYSSELNVNALELDDSALYLCASSLTGNSYNEQFFGPGTRLTVL.

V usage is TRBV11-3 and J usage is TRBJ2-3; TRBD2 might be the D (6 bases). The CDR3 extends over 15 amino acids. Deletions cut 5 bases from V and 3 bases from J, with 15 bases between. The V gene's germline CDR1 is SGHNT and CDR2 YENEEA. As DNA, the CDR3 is TGTGCCAGCAGCCTGCTGGGAGGCGGTACAGATACGCAGTATTTT. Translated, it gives CASSLLGGGTDTQYF. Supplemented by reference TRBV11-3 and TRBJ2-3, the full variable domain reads EAGVVQSPRYKIIEKKQPVAFWCNPISGHNTLYWYLQNLGQGPELLIRYENEEAVDDSQLPKDRFSAERLKGVDSTLKIQPAELGDSAVYLCASSLLGGGTDTQYFGPGTRLTVL.

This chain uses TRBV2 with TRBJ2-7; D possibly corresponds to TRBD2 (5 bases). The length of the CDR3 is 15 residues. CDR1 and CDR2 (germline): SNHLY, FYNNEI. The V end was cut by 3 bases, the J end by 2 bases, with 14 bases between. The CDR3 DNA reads TGTGCCAGCAGTGAGGGCAGCGCGGGCCCCTACGAGCAGTACTTC. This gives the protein CASSEGSAGPYEQYF.